The T cell receptor beta chain under discussion was sequenced for a study of graft-versus-host responses after intestinal transplantation. Grafts had their tissue processed, releasing intraepithelial and lamina propria lymphocytes. The data were produced by immunoSEQ multiplex PCR, yet TCRdb's version contains in-frame clones alone and is incomplete. Among about 15,000 clones listed, approximately 59% were seen once. The CDR3 is 14 amino acids. V shed 4 bases and J 1 base; nucleotides not matched to a gene: 4. Germline assignment: CDR1 SGHRS and CDR2 YFSETQ. The receptor's source is a human patient who received an intestinal transplant, so some T cells may come from the graft donor. Sequencing was performed on ileum tissue, taken 524 days after transplant. This chain uses TRBV5-1 with TRBJ2-7; 8 positions agree with TRBD1. This CDR3 reads CASSPTGGSYEQYF. The CDR3 bases are TGCGCCAGCAGCCCTACAGGGGGTTCCTACGAGCAGTACTTC.